This T cell receptor beta chain is from a study of neurological immune-mediated disorders. The CDR3 spans 15 residues. Trimming left V 2 bases short and J 0 bases short, with 10 bases between. CDR1 and CDR2 from the germline V gene are DFQATT and SNEGSKA (reference sequence). TCRdb re-derived calls from the 5' RACE reads in MiXCR, one entry per CDR3 protein. The profile shows roughly 52,000 distinct CDR3 sequences, about 5.6% of them singletons. This clonotype was seen many times. V and J are TRBV20-1 and TRBJ2-2, with D unresolved. The sample consisted of CD4+ T cells from blood. The clonotype was recovered from a woman younger than 35 with multiple sclerosis. The CDR3 sequence is CSARTKIANTGELFF. Written as DNA, the CDR3 is TGCAGTGCTAGAACCAAGATCGCGAACACCGGGGAGCTGTTTTTT.